In its sample, the clone carrying this T cell receptor beta chain was seen a few times. As yet, its antigen is unknown. Trimming removed 1 base from V and 0 bases from J, with 11 bases in between. CDR3 length equals 15 residues. Per the germline V gene, CDR1 is SQVTM and CDR2 is ANQGSEA. This entry belongs to a study of blood T cells in healthy people across ages. Broader study findings: Diversity estimates drawn from one million T cells were deemed underestimates. Aged donors had fewer naive CD4+ cells and lower diversity than long-lived donors.

The authors ran a second PCR of 7 to 11 cycles using a sample-barcoded 5' primer and a J-beta primer mix. A template-switch adaptor containing 12 random nucleotides labeled each cDNA molecule. Each CDR3 protein is one row after TCRdb ran MiXCR on the 5' RACE reads. The table includes 580,000 or so distinct CDR3 sequences, about 45% detected once. PBMCs numbering at least 6.5 million were isolated per sample. Sequenced sample: blood. This clonotype was obtained from a man at least 80 years old in good health. J is TRBJ2-3 and V is TRBV29-1; D tentatively reads TRBD1 or TRBD2 (6 bases each). CDR3 residues: CSVEGGGTSTDTQYF. The CDR3 DNA follows: TGCAGCGTTGAAGGGGGCGGGACAAGCACAGATACGCAGTATTTT.